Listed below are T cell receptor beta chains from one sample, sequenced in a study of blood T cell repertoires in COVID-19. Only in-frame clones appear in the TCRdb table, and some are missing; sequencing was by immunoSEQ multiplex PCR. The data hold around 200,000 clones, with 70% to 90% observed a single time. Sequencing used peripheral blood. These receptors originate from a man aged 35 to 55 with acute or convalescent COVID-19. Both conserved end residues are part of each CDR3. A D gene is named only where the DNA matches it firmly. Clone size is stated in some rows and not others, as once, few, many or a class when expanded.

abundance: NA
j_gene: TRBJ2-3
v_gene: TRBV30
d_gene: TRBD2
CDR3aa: CAWSHKGLAGLEQYF
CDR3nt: TGTGCCTGGAGCCACAAGGGCCTAGCGGGACTGGAGCAGTATTTT

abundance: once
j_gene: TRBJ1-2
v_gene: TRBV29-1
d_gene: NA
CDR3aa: CSVVGHTGTQHYGYTF
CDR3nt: TGCAGCGTTGTGGGTCATACCGGGACTCAACACTATGGCTACACCTTC

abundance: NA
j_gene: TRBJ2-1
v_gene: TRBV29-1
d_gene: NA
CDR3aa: CSAGRGENEQFF
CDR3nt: TGCAGCGCGGGAAGAGGAGAGAATGAGCAGTTCTTC

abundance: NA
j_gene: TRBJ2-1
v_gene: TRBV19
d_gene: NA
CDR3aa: CASSIWDTQKPYNEQFF
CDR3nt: TGTGCCAGTAGTATTTGGGACACCCAAAAGCCCTACAATGAGCAGTTCTTC

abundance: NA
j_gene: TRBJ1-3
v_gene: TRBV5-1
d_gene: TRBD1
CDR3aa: CASSLWGTGPLSGNTIYF
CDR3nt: TGCGCCAGCAGCTTGTGGGGGACAGGGCCCCTCTCTGGAAACACCATATATTTT

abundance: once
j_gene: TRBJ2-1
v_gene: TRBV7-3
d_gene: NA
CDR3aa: CASSLGAMSYNEQFF
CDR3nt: TGTGCCAGCAGCCTAGGGGCTATGTCCTACAATGAGCAGTTCTTC

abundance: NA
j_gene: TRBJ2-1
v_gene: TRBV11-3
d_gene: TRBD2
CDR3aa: CASSLTRWDSGDGYNEQFF
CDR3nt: TGTGCCAGCAGCTTAACTCGTTGGGATAGCGGGGATGGCTACAATGAGCAGTTCTTC

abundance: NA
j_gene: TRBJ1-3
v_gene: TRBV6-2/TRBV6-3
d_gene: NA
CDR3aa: CASSTPGNTIYF
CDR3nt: TGTGCCAGCAGTACTCCTGGAAACACCATATATTTT

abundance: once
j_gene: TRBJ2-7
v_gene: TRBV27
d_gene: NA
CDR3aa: CASLRQAPPYEQYF
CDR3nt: TGTGCCAGCCTTAGACAGGCGCCTCCCTACGAGCAGTACTTC

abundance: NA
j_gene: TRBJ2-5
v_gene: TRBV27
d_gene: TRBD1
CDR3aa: CASSPLRDRGDQETQYF
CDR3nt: TGTGCCAGCAGTCCACTTCGGGACAGGGGAGACCAAGAGACCCAGTACTTC

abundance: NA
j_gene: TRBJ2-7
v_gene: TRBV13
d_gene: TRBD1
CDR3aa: CASSIGQGAIEQYF
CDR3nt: TGTGCCAGCAGCATAGGACAGGGGGCTATCGAGCAGTACTTC

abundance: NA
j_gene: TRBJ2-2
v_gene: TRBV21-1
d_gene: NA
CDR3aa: CASSPRQGANRGGELFF
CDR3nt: TGTGCCAGCAGCCCACGACAGGGGGCAAATCGGGGCGGGGAGCTGTTTTTT

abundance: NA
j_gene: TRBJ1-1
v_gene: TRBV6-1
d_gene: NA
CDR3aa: CASSEAASMNTEAFF
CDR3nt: TGTGCCAGCAGTGAAGCGGCATCCATGAACACTGAAGCTTTCTTT

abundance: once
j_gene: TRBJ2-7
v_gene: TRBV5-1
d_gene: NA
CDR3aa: CASSFTGLTEQYF
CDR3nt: TGCGCCAGCAGCTTCACAGGGCTTACCGAGCAGTACTTC

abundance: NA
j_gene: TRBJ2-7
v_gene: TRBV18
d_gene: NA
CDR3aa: CASSTEGGQPGSYEQYF
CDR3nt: TGTGCCAGCTCCACCGAAGGGGGTCAACCCGGCTCCTACGAGCAGTACTTC

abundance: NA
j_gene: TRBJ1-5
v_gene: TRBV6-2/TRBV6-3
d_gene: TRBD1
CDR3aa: CASTYSGSGGVSEPQHF
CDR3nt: TGTGCCAGCACCTACTCGGGGTCAGGGGGTGTTTCAGAGCCCCAGCATTTT

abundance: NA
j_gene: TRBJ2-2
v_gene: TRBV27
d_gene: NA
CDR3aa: CASNQLNTGELFF
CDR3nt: TGTGCCAGCAATCAACTGAACACCGGGGAGCTGTTTTTT

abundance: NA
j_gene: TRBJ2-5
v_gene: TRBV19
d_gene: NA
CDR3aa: CASSPWASARRTQYF
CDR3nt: TGTGCCAGTAGTCCTTGGGCTAGCGCCAGACGGACCCAGTACTTC

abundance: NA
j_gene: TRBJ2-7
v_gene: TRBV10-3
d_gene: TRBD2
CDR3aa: CATAGTSGDEQYF
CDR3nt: TGTGCCACCGCCGGGACTAGCGGGGACGAGCAGTACTTC

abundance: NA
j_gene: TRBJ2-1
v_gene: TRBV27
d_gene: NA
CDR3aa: CASSRALNEQFF
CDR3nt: TGTGCCAGCAGCAGGGCGCTAAATGAGCAGTTCTTC

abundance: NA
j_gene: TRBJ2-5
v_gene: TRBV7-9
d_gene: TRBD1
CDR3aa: CASSLGRGWQETQYF
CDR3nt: TGTGCCAGCAGCTTAGGCAGGGGGTGGCAAGAGACCCAGTACTTC

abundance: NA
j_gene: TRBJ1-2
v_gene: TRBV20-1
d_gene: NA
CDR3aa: CSARDSGYTF
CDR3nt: TGCAGTGCTAGAGATAGCGGCTACACCTTC

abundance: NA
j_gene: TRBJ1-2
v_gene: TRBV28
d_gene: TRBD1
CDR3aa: CASSSTDRGRDGYTF
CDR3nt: TGTGCCAGCAGTTCCACCGACAGGGGGCGGGATGGCTACACCTTC

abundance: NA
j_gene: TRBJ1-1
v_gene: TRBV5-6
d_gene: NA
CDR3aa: CASSAYSVTEAFF
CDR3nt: TGTGCCAGCAGCGCCTACAGTGTCACTGAAGCTTTCTTT

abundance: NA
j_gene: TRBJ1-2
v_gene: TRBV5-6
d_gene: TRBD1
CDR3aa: CASSLGGQVAGYTF
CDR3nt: TGTGCCAGCAGCTTGGGGGGACAGGTGGCTGGCTACACCTTC

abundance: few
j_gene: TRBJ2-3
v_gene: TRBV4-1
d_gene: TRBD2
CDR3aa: CASRPSGGTQTSSTDTQYF
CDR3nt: TGCGCCAGCAGACCCAGCGGGGGGACGCAGACCTCTAGCACAGATACGCAGTATTTT

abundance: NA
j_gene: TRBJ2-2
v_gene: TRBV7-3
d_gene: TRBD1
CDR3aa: CASSSSQGAAGELFF
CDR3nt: TGTGCCAGCAGCTCCTCACAGGGGGCGGCCGGGGAGCTGTTTTTT

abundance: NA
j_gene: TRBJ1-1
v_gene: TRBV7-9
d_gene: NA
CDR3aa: CASSFAGANAAFF
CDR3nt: TGTGCCAGCAGCTTCGCAGGGGCAAACGCCGCTTTCTTT

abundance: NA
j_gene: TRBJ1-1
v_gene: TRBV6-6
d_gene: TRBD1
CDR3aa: CASSDPGQGDTEAFF
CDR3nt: TGTGCCAGCAGTGACCCTGGACAGGGGGACACTGAAGCTTTCTTT

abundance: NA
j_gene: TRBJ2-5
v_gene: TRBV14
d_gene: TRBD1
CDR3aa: CASSPGQGVWETQYF
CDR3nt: TGTGCCAGCAGCCCGGGACAGGGAGTGTGGGAGACCCAGTACTTC

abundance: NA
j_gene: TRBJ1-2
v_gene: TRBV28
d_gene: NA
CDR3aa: CASIGNYGYTF
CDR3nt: TGTGCCAGCATCGGGAACTATGGCTACACCTTC

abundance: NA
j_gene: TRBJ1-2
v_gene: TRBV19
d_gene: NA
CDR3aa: CASSVPSRGILNGYTF
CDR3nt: TGTGCCAGTAGTGTTCCGTCCAGGGGAATCTTGAATGGCTACACCTTC

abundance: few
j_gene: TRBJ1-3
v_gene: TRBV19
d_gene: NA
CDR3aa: CASSPRGDTIYF
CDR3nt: TGTGCCAGTAGCCCCCGGGGGGACACCATATATTTT

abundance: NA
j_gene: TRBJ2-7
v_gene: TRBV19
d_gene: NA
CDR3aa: CASSTGAASSYEQYF
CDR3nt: TGTGCCAGTAGTACCGGCGCGGCGAGCTCCTACGAGCAGTACTTC

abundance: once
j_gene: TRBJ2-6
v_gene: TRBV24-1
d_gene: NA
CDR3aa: CATSDSRVGANVLTF
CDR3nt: TGTGCCACCAGTGATTCCCGCGTGGGGGCCAACGTCCTGACTTTC

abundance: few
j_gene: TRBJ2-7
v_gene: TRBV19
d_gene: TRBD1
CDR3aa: CASSPYGTGLVEQYF
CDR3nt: TGTGCCAGTAGTCCCTACGGGACAGGGCTAGTCGAGCAGTACTTC

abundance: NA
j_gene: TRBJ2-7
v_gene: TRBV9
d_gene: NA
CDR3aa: CASSVAGEGYEQYF
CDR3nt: TGTGCCAGCAGCGTAGCGGGAGAGGGGTACGAGCAGTACTTC

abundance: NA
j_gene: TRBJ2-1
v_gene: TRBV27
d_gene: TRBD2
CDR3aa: CASSLAPGLAMPHEQFF
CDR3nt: TGTGCCAGCAGTTTAGCCCCAGGACTAGCGATGCCCCATGAGCAGTTCTTC

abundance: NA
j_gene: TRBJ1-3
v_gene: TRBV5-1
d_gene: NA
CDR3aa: CASSSGLDGNTIYF
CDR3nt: TGCGCCAGCAGCTCGGGACTGGATGGAAACACCATATATTTT

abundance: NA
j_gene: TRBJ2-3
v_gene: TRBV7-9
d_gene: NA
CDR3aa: CASSLGALAEDTQYF
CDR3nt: TGTGCCAGCAGCTTAGGAGCGCTCGCGGAAGATACGCAGTATTTT

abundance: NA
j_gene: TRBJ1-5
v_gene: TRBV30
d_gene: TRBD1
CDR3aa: CAWSPPDRVDQPQHF
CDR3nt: TGTGCCTGGAGTCCTCCCGACAGGGTAGATCAGCCCCAGCATTTT

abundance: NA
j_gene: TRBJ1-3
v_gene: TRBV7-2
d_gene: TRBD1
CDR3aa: CASSLDRVGGNTIYF
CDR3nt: TGTGCCAGCAGCTTGGACAGGGTAGGGGGAAACACCATATATTTT

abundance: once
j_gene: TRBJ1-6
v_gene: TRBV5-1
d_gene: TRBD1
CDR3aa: CASSFRDRLLFNSPLHF
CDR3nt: TGCGCCAGCAGCTTTCGGGACAGGCTTCTCTTTAATTCACCCCTCCACTTT

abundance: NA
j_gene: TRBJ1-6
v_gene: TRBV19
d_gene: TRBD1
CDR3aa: CASSPGSGTGGSSPLHF
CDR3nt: TGTGCCAGTAGCCCCGGTTCCGGGACAGGAGGTAGTTCACCCCTCCACTTT

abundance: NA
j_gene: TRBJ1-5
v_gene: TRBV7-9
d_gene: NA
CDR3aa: CASSPSGVQPQHF
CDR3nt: TGTGCCAGCAGTCCGTCCGGGGTACAGCCCCAGCATTTT

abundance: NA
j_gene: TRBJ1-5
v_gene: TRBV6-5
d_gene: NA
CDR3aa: CASIRDSLNQPQHF
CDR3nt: TGTGCCAGCATAAGGGACTCCCTCAATCAGCCCCAGCATTTT

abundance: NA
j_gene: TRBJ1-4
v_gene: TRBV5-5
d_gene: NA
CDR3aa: CASSLGAHEKLFF
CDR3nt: TGTGCCAGCAGTTTGGGGGCGCATGAAAAACTGTTTTTT

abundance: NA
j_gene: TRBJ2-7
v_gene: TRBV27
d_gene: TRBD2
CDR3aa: CASSTSGGANEQYF
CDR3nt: TGTGCCAGCAGCACTAGCGGGGGGGCCAACGAGCAGTACTTC

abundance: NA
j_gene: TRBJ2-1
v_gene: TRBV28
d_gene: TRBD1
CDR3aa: CASRNQGASSKNEQFF
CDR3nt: TGTGCCAGCAGAAATCAGGGGGCATCGTCGAAAAATGAGCAGTTCTTC

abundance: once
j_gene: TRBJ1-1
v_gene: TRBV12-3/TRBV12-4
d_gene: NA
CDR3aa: CASSYQGNTEAFF
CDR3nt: TGTGCCAGCAGTTATCAGGGTAATACTGAAGCTTTCTTT

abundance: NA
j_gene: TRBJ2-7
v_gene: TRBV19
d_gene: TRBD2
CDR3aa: CASSLSGRVEQYF
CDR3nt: TGTGCCAGTAGCCTTAGCGGGAGGGTTGAGCAGTACTTC

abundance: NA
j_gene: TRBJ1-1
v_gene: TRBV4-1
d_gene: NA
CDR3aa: CASSFSQGGNTEAFF
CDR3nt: TGCGCCAGCAGCTTCTCACAGGGCGGGAACACTGAAGCTTTCTTT

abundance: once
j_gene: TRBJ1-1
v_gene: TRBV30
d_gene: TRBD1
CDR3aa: CAWSSQGDTEAFF
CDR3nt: TGTGCCTGGAGTTCTCAGGGGGACACTGAAGCTTTCTTT

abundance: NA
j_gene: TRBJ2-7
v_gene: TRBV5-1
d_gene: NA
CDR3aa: CASSLGLDSYEQYF
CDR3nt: TGCGCCAGCAGCTTAGGACTGGATTCCTACGAGCAGTACTTC

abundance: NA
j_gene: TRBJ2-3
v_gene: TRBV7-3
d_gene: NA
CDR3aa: CASSKIPTGLTDTQYF
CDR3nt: TGTGCCAGCAGCAAAATCCCCACAGGTCTCACAGATACGCAGTATTTT

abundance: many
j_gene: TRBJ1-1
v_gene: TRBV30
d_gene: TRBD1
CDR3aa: CAWMDRGNTEAFF
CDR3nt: TGTGCCTGGATGGACAGGGGGAACACTGAAGCTTTCTTT

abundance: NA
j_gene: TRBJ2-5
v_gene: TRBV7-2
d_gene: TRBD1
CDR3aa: CASSRDRASETQYF
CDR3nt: TGTGCCAGCAGCAGGGACAGGGCATCAGAGACCCAGTACTTC